This entry describes one T cell receptor (beta chain). The target antigen is unknown. The record originates from a study of T-cell reconstitution after alpha-beta-depleted transplantation in children. Findings of the study overall: At around two months after transplant, the alpha-beta T cells were reportedly derived from several hundred expanded clones that came from non-depleted graft cells. A year post-transplant, T-cell counts and diversity derived mostly from newly produced T cells.

This CDR3 spans 13 amino acids. Trimming shortened V by 3 bases and J by 6 bases, and 12 bases separated the two germline ends. Per the germline V gene, CDR1 is MDHEN and CDR2 is SYDVKM. Molecular barcoding with unique molecular identifiers was used for the TCRbeta library. TCRdb reprocessed the PCR reads with MiXCR, giving one entry per CDR3 protein. The table lists about a million distinct CDR3 sequences, 25% to 35% of them singletons, with roughly 27% in the top ten. Material: PBMCs, mostly from graft donor cells, obtained 360 days after TCRalphabeta/CD19-depleted stem cell transplant. The TCR originated in a boy under two years old who had a stem cell transplant for SCID, so the T cells may come from the graft donor. The chain links TRBV28 to TRBJ2-7; D possibly uses TRBD1 or TRBD2 (5 bases each). CDR3: CASSLDSGSEQYF. CDR3 coding DNA: TGTGCCAGCAGTTTGGACTCAGGGAGCGAGCAGTACTTC.